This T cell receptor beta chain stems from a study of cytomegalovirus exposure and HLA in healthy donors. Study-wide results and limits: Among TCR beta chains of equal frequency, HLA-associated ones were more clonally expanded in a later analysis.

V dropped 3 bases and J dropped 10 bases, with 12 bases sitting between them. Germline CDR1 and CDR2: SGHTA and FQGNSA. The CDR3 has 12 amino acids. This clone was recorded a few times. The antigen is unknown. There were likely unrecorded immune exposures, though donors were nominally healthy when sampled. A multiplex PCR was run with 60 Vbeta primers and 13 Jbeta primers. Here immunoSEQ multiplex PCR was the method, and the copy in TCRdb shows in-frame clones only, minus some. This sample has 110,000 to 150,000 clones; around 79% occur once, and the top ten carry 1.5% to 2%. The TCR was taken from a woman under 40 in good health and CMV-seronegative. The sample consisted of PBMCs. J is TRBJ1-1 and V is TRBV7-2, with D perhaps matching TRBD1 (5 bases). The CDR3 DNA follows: TGTGCCAGCAGCTTCGCGGGGCTGGGAGCTTTCTTT. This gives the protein CASSFAGLGAFF.